This TCR beta chain was documented in a study of regulatory T cells in long-lasting Graves disease. General study findings and limits: The TCR repertoire of persistent Graves' patients was less diverse than that of newly diagnosed ones. Persistent disease preferred TRBV28, TRBJ1-2 and TRBJ2-5; new disease, TRBV20-1 and TRBJ2-1. Shared public clonotypes totalled a few thousand in persistent patients, compared with about 960 in new patients.

Arm-PCR with iRepertoire HTBI primers amplified the CDR3 regions for these TCR beta libraries. One entry per CDR3 protein, called by TCRdb with MiXCR from the multiplex PCR reads. The sample has a few hundred thousand distinct CDR3 sequences; 23% are singletons. Noted time point: persistent/refractory GD, antithyroid drugs over 5 years with positive TRAb. PBMCs provided the RNA from which the TCR library was made. About this clonotype itself: The antigen is unknown.

The CDR3 totals 14 residues. The germline CDR1 and CDR2 sequences are SEHNR and FQNEAQ (reference sequence). The V gene end was trimmed by 1 base and the J gene end by 4 bases; junction bases not matched to a gene: 3. The sequenced sample was peripheral blood mononuclear cells (PBMCs), obtained when the disease was refractory, from a patient treated with antithyroid drugs. The sequence was collected from a female donor with Graves disease. The chain joins TRBV7-9 to TRBJ1-2; 7 bases are a match to TRBD1. CDR3 in DNA: TGTGCCAGCAGCTTAGGGGACAGTACCTATGGCTACACCTTC. Its translation is CASSLGDSTYGYTF.